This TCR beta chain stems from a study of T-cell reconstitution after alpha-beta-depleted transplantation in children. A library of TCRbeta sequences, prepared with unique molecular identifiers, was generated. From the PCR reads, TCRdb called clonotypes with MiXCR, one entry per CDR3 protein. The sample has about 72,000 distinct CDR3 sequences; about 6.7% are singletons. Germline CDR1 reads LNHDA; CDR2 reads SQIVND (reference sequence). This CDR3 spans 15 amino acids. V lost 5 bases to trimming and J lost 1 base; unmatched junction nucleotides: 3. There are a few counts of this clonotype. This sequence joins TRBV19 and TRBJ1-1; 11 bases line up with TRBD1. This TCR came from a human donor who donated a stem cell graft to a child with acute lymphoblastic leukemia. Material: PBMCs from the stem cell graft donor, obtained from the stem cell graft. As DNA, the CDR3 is TGTGCCAGTAGTCCCGGACAGGGGGCGAACACTGAAGCTTTCTTT. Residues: CASSPGQGANTEAFF.